Listed below are T cell receptor beta chains from one sample, sequenced in a study of blood T cell repertoires in COVID-19. TCRdb's table, derived via immunoSEQ multiplex PCR, lists solely in-frame clones and lacks some. There are around 100,000 clones in the sample; just over 90% occur only once, and 2.1% lies in the top ten. The sample consisted of peripheral blood. The receptors were gathered from a middle-aged man with active COVID-19. Both conserved end residues are part of each CDR3. The D gene is left open where the match is weak. Some rows mark clone size as missing; the rest say once, few, many or name a class of expanded clone.

DNA | CDR3 | J | D | size | length | V
TGTGCCAGCAGCTTAGTCCCCACTCGTACGGTCCATGAGCAGTTCTTC | CASSLVPTRTVHEQFF | TRBJ2-1 | - | - | 16 | TRBV11-3
TGTGCCACGTCGTGGGGCCGGAGCTCCTATAATTCACCCCTCCACTTT | CATSWGRSSYNSPLHF | TRBJ1-6 | - | - | 16 | TRBV15
TGTGCCAGCAGTCAGGGACTCTTTAATGAAAAACTGTTTTTT | CASSQGLFNEKLFF | TRBJ1-4 | - | - | 14 | TRBV6-5
TGTGCCAGGGGGACAGGGACGGGCACTGAAGCTTTCTTT | CARGTGTGTEAFF | TRBJ1-1 | TRBD1 | - | 13 | TRBV2
TGTGCCAGCAGCGGTTATTTGGGGGGCCAAGAGACCCAGTACTTC | CASSGYLGGQETQYF | TRBJ2-5 | - | - | 15 | TRBV7-9
TGCGCCAGCAGCTTGGTTGCGGGAATCGACAATGAGCAGTTCTTC | CASSLVAGIDNEQFF | TRBJ2-1 | - | once | 15 | TRBV5-1
TGTGCCAGCAGCAGAGGGGGGGAGGTGGAGGCTTTCTTT | CASSRGGEVEAFF | TRBJ1-1 | - | - | 13 | TRBV5-6
TGCGCCAGCAGCCAAGAGCACGGTTTCGGCACTGAAGCTTTCTTT | CASSQEHGFGTEAFF | TRBJ1-1 | - | - | 15 | TRBV4-1
TGTGCTAGTGGTGACAGGTTGGGCAACAATGAGCAGTTCTTC | CASGDRLGNNEQFF | TRBJ2-1 | - | - | 14 | TRBV12-5
TGTGCCAGCAGCTTACTGGACAGGGCTAGCACAGATACGCAGTATTTT | CASSLLDRASTDTQYF | TRBJ2-3 | TRBD1 | - | 16 | TRBV7-6
TGCGCCAGCAGTGAGTCGACAGGTTTCAATCAGCCCCAGCATTTT | CASSESTGFNQPQHF | TRBJ1-5 | - | - | 15 | TRBV10-2
TGTGCCAGCTTTCCTCCGGGGGTGAACACTGAAGCTTTCTTT | CASFPPGVNTEAFF | TRBJ1-1 | - | - | 14 | TRBV7-2
TGTGCCACCAGCCGCGGGGGATCCGCAACTAATGAAAAACTGTTTTTT | CATSRGGSATNEKLFF | TRBJ1-4 | - | - | 16 | TRBV15
TGTGCCAGCTCACCAAACGGCTTCCAGGGTAATGAGCAGTTCTTC | CASSPNGFQGNEQFF | TRBJ2-1 | - | - | 15 | TRBV18
TGTGCCAGCTCCCCCCCGGGCGGGTTCTCTGGAAACACCATATATTTT | CASSPPGGFSGNTIYF | TRBJ1-3 | - | - | 16 | TRBV18
TGTGCCAGCAGTACTAGCGGGGTGACAGATACGCAGTATTTT | CASSTSGVTDTQYF | TRBJ2-3 | TRBD2 | - | 14 | TRBV27
TGTGCCTGTACTGGACTAGCGGGCCTCTCCTACAATGAGCAGTTCTTC | CACTGLAGLSYNEQFF | TRBJ2-1 | TRBD2 | - | 16 | TRBV30
TGTGCCAGTAGTAGCGGGGACAGGGGGAATCAGCCCCAGCATTTT | CASSSGDRGNQPQHF | TRBJ1-5 | TRBD1 | - | 15 | TRBV19
TGTGCCAGCAGCAGGTCCACCTCCTCTGGAAACACCATATATTTT | CASSRSTSSGNTIYF | TRBJ1-3 | - | - | 15 | TRBV6-5
TGTGCCAGCAGTCTTAGCGGAGCCCGGTATGAGCAGTTCTTC | CASSLSGARYEQFF | TRBJ2-1 | - | - | 14 | TRBV6-5
TGTGCCAGCAGTGAAAAGTCTAGGGGTCAGCCCCAGCATTTT | CASSEKSRGQPQHF | TRBJ1-5 | - | - | 14 | TRBV6-1
TGTGCCAGCAGTTCACAGGGGACCTACGAGCAGTACTTC | CASSSQGTYEQYF | TRBJ2-7 | TRBD1 | - | 13 | TRBV27
TGTGCCAGCAGCGACAGCTATGGCTACACCTTC | CASSDSYGYTF | TRBJ1-2 | - | - | 11 | TRBV6-6
TGTGCCAGCTGTGGGACAGCTAGCAATCAGCCCCAGCATTTT | CASCGTASNQPQHF | TRBJ1-5 | TRBD1 | few | 14 | TRBV19
TGTGCCTCCTCAGGACAGGGCGCTTTTGGCTACACCTTC | CASSGQGAFGYTF | TRBJ1-2 | TRBD1 | - | 13 | TRBV19
TGTGCCACCAGTGATTTGTCGTGGCATGGCTACACCTTC | CATSDLSWHGYTF | TRBJ1-2 | - | - | 13 | TRBV24-1
TGCGCCAGCAGCCTGCGGGATTACACCGGGGAGCTGTTTTTT | CASSLRDYTGELFF | TRBJ2-2 | - | - | 14 | TRBV5-1
TGTGCCAGCAGTCGGACAGGGAAGGGCTATGGCTACACCTTC | CASSRTGKGYGYTF | TRBJ1-2 | TRBD1 | - | 14 | TRBV27
TGTGCCACCCCCGGACAAGTTGGAAACACCATATATTTT | CATPGQVGNTIYF | TRBJ1-3 | - | once | 13 | TRBV24-1
TGCGCCAGCAGCCTGGGACTAGCGCTACAAGAGACCCAGTACTTC | CASSLGLALQETQYF | TRBJ2-5 | TRBD2 | - | 15 | TRBV5-1
TGTGCCAGCAGCCAGGAGGGCGCTGAAGCTTTCTTT | CASSQEGAEAFF | TRBJ1-1 | - | once | 12 | TRBV7-9
TGTGCCAGTAGTATCGGACAGGAGGCCTACGAGCAGTACTTC | CASSIGQEAYEQYF | TRBJ2-7 | TRBD1 | - | 14 | TRBV19
TGTGCCAGCTCAGGAGGGAGGGGGATGAACACTGAAGCTTTCTTT | CASSGGRGMNTEAFF | TRBJ1-1 | - | few | 15 | TRBV18
TGTGCCAGCAGTGATTCGGGTCGGGTCTATGGCTACACCTTC | CASSDSGRVYGYTF | TRBJ1-2 | - | many | 14 | TRBV2
TGTGCCAGCAGCGGGGGTCTCACTGAAGCTTTCTTT | CASSGGLTEAFF | TRBJ1-1 | - | - | 12 | TRBV2
TGTGCCAGCAGAAGTAGCTCCTATAATTCACCCCTCCACTTT | CASRSSSYNSPLHF | TRBJ1-6 | - | - | 14 | TRBV25-1
TGTGCCAGCAGCCCTACAGGGGGTAGGGGTAATGAAAAACTGTTTTTT | CASSPTGGRGNEKLFF | TRBJ1-4 | TRBD1 | - | 16 | TRBV3-1/TRBV3-2
TGTGCCAGCAGCGAGAGGGCCTCGGGGGTGGGCCCCTATAATTCACCCCTCCACTTT | CASSERASGVGPYNSPLHF | TRBJ1-6 | - | - | 19 | TRBV5-8
TGTGCCAGCAGCTTAGACGGGACAGCTTTCAACACTGAAGCTTTCTTT | CASSLDGTAFNTEAFF | TRBJ1-1 | TRBD1 | - | 16 | TRBV7-9
TGCGCCAGCAGCCAAGGGGGTAGCGGGGGGGCTACAGATACGCAGTATTTT | CASSQGGSGGATDTQYF | TRBJ2-3 | TRBD2 | once | 17 | TRBV4-1
TGTGCCAGCAGCCATACCAGGTTGAGTTCAACTAATGAAAAACTGTTTTTT | CASSHTRLSSTNEKLFF | TRBJ1-4 | - | - | 17 | TRBV14
TGCGCCAGCAGCCATGGGACAGGTGAAGCTTTCTTT | CASSHGTGEAFF | TRBJ1-1 | TRBD1 | - | 12 | TRBV4-1
TGTGCCAGCAGTGAAGCCCAGGGGGATGAGCAGTTCTTC | CASSEAQGDEQFF | TRBJ2-1 | TRBD1 | - | 13 | TRBV25-1
TGTGCCAGCAGCCTACCGGGAGGTATGAACACTGAAGCTTTCTTT | CASSLPGGMNTEAFF | TRBJ1-1 | - | - | 15 | TRBV5-4
TGTGCCAGCAGCGGCTTCCACAATGAGCAGTTCTTC | CASSGFHNEQFF | TRBJ2-1 | - | - | 12 | TRBV5-6
TGTGCCAGCAGCCCTCAGTATTCAGATACGCAGTATTTT | CASSPQYSDTQYF | TRBJ2-3 | - | - | 13 | TRBV7-8